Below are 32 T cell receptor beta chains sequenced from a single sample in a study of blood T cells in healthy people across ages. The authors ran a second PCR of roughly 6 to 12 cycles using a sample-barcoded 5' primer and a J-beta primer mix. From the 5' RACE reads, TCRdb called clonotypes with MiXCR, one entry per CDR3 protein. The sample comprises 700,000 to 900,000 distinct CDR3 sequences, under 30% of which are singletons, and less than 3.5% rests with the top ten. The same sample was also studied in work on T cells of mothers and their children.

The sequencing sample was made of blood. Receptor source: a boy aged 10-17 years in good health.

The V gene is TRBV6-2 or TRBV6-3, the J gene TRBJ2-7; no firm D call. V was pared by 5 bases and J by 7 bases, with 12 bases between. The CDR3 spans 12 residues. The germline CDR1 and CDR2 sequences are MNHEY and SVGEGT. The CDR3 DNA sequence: TGTGCCAGCAGTACCTCTCGACGGGAGCAGTACTTC. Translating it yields CASSTSRREQYF.

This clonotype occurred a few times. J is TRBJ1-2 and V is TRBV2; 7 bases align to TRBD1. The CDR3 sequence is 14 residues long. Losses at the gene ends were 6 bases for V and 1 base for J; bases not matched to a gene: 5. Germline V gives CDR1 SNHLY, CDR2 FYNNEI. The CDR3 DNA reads TGTGCCAGCAGCCGGGACAGCTTTAACTATGGCTACACCTTC. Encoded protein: CASSRDSFNYGYTF.

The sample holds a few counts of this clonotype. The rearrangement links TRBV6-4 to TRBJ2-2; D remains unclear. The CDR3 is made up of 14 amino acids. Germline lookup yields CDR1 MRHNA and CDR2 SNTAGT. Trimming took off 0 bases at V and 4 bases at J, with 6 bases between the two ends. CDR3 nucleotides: TGTGCCAGCAGTGACTCAAAGAGCACCGGGGAGCTGTTTTTT. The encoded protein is CASSDSKSTGELFF.

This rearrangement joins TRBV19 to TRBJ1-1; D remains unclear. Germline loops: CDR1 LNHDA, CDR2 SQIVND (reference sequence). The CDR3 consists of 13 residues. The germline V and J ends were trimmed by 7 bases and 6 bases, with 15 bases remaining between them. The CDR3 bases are TGTGCCAGTAAAGGAAAGGATTTTGCTGAAGCTTTCTTT. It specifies CASKGKDFAEAFF.

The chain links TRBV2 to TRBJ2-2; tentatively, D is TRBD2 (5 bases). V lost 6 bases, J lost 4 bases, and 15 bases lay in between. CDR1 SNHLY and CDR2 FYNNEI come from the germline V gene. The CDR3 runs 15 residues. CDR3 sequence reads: CASSENRGSTGELFF. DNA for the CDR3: TGTGCCAGCAGCGAGAACAGAGGGTCCACCGGGGAGCTGTTTTTT.

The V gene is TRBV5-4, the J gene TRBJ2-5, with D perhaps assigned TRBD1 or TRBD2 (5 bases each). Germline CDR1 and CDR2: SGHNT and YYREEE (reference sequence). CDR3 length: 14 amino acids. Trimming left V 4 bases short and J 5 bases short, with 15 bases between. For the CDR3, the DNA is TGTGCCAGCAGCCGCGAGGGGTTCGGCGAGACCCAGTACTTC. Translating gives CASSREGFGETQYF. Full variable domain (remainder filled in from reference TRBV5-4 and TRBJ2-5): ETGVTQSPTHLIKTRGQQVTLRCSSQSGHNTVSWYQQALGQGPQFIFQYYREEENGRGNFPPRFSGLQFPNYSSELNVNALELDDSALYLCASSREGFGETQYFGPGTRLLVL.

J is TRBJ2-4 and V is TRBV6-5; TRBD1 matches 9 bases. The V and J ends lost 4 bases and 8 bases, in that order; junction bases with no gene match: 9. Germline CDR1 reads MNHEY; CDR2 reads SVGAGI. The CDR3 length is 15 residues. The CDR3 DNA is TGTGCCAGCAGTTCTACAGGGGGCAGCGGTCACATTCAGTACTTC. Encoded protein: CASSSTGGSGHIQYF.

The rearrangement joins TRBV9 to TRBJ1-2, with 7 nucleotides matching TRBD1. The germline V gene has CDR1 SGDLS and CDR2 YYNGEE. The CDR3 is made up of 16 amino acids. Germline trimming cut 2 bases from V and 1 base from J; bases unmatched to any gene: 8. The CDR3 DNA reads TGTGCCAGCAGCGTCGACCGGGACAGCAATAACTATGGCTACACCTTC. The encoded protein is CASSVDRDSNNYGYTF.

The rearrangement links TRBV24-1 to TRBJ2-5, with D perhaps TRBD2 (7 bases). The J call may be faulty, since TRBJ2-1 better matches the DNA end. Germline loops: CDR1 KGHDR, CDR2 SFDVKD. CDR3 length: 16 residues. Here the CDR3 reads CATSDEGRDIYNEQFF. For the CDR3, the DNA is TGTGCCACCAGTGACGAGGGGAGGGACATATACAATGAGCAGTTCTTC.

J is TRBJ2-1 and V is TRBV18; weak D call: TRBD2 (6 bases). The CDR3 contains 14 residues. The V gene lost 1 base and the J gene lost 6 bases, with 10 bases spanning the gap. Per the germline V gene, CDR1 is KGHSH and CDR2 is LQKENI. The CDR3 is CASSPRDFLNEQFF. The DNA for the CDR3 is TGTGCCAGCTCACCACGGGACTTCCTCAATGAGCAGTTCTTC.

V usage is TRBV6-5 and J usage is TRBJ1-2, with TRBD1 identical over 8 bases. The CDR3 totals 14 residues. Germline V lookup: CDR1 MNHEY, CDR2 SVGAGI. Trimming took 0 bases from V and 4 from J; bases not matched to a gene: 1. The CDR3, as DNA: TGTGCCAGCAGTTACTCGGGACAGGCCTATGGCTACACCTTC. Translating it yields CASSYSGQAYGYTF.

The CDR3 reads CASSSRLGLEQYF. DNA for the CDR3: TGTGCCAGCAGTTCCCGACTGGGTTTAGAGCAGTACTTC. The V call is TRBV6-5, the J call TRBJ2-7; D unclear. This CDR3 region has 13 residues. The germline V gene has CDR1 MNHEY and CDR2 SVGAGI. Trimming took 4 bases from V and 7 from J, leaving 14 bases between them.

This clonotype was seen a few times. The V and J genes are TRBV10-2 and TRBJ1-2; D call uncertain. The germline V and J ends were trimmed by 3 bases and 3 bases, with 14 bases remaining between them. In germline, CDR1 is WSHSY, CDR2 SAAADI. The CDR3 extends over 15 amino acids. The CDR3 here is CASSDSEGRDYGYTF. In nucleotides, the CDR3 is TGCGCCAGCAGTGATTCGGAGGGCAGAGACTATGGCTACACCTTC.

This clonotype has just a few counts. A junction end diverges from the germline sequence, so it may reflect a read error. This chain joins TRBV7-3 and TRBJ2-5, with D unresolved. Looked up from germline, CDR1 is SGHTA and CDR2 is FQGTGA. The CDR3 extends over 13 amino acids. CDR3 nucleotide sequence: TGTGCCAGCAGCGTCCGGTACCAAGAGACCCGGTACTTC. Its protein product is CASSVRYQETRYF.

CDR3 loop: CASSRASGGDTQYF. The CDR3 nucleotides are TGTGCCAGCAGCCGGGCTAGCGGGGGTGATACGCAGTATTTT. The J gene is TRBJ2-3, the V gene TRBV14, with 10 bases fitting TRBD2. The CDR3 extends over 14 amino acids. The germline gives CDR1 SGHDN, CDR2 FVKESK. J was trimmed by 6 bases and V by 4 bases; bases with no gene match: 4.

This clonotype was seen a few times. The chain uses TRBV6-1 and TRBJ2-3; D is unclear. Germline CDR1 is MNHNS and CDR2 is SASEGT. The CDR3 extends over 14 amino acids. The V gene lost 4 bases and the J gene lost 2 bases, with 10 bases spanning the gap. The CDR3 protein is CASSAKGFTDTQYF. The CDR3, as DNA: TGTGCCAGCAGTGCAAAAGGATTCACAGATACGCAGTATTTT.

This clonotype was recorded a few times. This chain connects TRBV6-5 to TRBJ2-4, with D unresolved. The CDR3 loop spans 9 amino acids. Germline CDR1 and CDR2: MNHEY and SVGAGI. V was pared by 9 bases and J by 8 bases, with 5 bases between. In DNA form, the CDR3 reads TGTGCCAGTCTGGACATTCAGTACTTC. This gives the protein CASLDIQYF.

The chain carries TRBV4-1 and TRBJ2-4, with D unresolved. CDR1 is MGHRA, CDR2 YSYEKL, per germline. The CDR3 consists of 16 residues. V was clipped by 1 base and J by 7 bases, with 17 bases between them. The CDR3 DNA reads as TGCGCCAGCAGCCAAGCCCCCCGACCCCCTTTGAACATTCAGTACTTC. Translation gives CASSQAPRPPLNIQYF.

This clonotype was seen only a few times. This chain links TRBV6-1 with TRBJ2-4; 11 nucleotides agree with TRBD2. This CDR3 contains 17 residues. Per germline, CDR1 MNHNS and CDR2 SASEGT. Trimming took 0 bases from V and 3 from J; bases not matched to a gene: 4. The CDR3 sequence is CASSEAGSGRGKNIQYF. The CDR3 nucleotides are TGTGCCAGCAGTGAAGCAGGTAGCGGGAGGGGCAAAAACATTCAGTACTTC.

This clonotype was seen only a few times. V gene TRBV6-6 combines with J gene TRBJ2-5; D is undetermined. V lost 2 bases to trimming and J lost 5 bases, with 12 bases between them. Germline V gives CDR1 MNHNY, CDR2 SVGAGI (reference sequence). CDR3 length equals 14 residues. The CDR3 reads CASSYGPNTETQYF. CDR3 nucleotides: TGTGCCAGCAGTTACGGGCCTAATACGGAGACCCAGTACTTC.

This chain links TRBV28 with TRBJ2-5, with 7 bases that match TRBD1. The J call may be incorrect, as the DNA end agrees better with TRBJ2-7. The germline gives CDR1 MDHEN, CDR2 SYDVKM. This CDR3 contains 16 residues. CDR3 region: CASSNWDETGMDEQYF. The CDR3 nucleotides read TGTGCCAGCAGCAATTGGGATGAGACAGGGATGGACGAGCAGTACTTC.

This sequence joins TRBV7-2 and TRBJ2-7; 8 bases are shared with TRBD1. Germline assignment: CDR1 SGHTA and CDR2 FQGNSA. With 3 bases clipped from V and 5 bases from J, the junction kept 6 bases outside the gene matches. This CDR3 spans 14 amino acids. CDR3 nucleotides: TGTGCCAGCAGCTTGTGGCAGGGGGCCGACGAGCAGTACTTC. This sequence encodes CASSLWQGADEQYF.

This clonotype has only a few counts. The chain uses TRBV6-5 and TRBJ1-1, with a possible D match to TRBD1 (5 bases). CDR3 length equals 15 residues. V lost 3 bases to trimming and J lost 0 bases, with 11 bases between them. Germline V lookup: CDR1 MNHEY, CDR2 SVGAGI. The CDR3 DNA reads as TGTGCCAGCAGTTATCCGGGACGGTTGAACACTGAAGCTTTCTTT. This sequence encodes CASSYPGRLNTEAFF.

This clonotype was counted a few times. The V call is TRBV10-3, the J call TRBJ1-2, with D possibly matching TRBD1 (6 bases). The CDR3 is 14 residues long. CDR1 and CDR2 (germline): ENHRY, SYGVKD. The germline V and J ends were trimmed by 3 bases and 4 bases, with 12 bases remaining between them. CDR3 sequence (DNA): TGTGCCATCAGTGATAATCAGGGGACCTATGGCTACACCTTC. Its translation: CAISDNQGTYGYTF.

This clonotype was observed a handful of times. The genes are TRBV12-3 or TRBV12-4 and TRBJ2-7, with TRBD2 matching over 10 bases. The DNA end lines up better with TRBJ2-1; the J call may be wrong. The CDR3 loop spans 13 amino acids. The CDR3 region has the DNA TGTGCCAGCAGTTCCCTAGCGGGGGCTGAGCAGTTCTTC. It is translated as CASSSLAGAEQFF.

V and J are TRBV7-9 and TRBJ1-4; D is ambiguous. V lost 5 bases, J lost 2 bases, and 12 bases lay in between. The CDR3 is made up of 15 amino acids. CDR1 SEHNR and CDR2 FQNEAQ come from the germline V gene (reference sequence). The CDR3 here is CASSPGRRTNEKLFF. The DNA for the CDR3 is TGTGCCAGCAGCCCTGGGAGGAGGACTAATGAAAAACTGTTTTTT.

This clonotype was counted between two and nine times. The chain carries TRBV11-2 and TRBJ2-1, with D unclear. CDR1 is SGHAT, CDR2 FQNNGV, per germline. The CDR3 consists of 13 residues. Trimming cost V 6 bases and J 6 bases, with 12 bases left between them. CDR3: CASSLGFSNEQFF. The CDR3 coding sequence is TGTGCCAGCAGTCTTGGTTTTAGCAATGAGCAGTTCTTC.

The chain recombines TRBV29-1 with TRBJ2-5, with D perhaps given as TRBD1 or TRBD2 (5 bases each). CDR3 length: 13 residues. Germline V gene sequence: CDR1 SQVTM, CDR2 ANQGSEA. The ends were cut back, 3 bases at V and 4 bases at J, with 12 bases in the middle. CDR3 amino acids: CSVDPEGRETQYF. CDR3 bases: TGCAGCGTTGACCCAGAGGGGAGAGAGACCCAGTACTTC.

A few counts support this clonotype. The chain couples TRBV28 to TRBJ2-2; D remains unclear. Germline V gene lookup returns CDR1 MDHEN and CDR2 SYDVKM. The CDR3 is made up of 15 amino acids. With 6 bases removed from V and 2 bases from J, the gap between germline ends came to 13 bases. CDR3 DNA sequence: TGTGCCAGCAGCCCTGACAAACTTAACACCGGGGAGCTGTTTTTT. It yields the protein CASSPDKLNTGELFF.

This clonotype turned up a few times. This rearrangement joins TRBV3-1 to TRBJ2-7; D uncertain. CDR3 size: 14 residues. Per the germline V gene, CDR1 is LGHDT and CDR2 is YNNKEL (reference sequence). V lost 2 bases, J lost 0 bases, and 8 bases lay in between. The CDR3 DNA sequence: TGTGCCAGCAGCCAACGACGGTCCTCCTACGAGCAGTACTTC. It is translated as CASSQRRSSYEQYF.

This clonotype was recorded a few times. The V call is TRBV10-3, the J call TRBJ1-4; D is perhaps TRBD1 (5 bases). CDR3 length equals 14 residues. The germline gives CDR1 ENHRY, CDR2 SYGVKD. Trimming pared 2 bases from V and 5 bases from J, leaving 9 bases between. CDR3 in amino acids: CAISEGAANEKLFF. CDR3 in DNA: TGTGCCATCAGTGAGGGGGCGGCGAATGAAAAACTGTTTTTT.

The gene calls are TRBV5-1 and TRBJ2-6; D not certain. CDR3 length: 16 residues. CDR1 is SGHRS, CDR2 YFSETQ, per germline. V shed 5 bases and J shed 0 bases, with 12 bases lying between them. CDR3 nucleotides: TGCGCCAGCAGGCGAGAGACGAGCTCTGGGGCCAACGTCCTGACTTTC. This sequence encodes CASRRETSSGANVLTF. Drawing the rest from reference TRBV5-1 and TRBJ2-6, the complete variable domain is KAGVTQTPRYLIKTRGQQVTLSCSPISGHRSVSWYQQTPGQGLQFLFEYFSETQRNKGNFPGRFSGRQFSNSRSEMNVSTLELGDSALYLCASRRETSSGANVLTFGAGSRLTVL.